This is a list of T cell receptor beta chains from one sample in a study of blood T cells in healthy people across ages. A single record per CDR3 protein comes from TCRdb applying MiXCR to the 5' RACE reads. The data contain roughly 680,000 distinct CDR3 sequences, over 40% of them seen just once; the ten biggest clones take up 13%. The source material was blood. These receptors all come from a woman of 80 years or more in good health. CDR3s include the opening cysteine and the closing phenylalanine or tryptophan. Each record gives: clone size, D gene, V gene, J gene, CDR3 DNA, CDR3 protein. D genes are given only for firm matches. Size values are once, few and many counts, or a class for expanded clones, and some rows have none.

clone size: .; D gene: .; V gene: TRBV12-3/TRBV12-4; J gene: TRBJ2-5; CDR3 DNA: TGTGCCAGCGGTTTTTGGGGTGGAGGGGAGACCCAGTACTTC; CDR3 protein: CASGFWGGGETQYF
clone size: .; D gene: .; V gene: TRBV24-1; J gene: TRBJ2-3; CDR3 DNA: TGTGCCACCAGTGATCAGCACAGATACGCGTATTTT; CDR3 protein: CATSDQHRYAYF
clone size: .; D gene: .; V gene: TRBV27; J gene: TRBJ2-7; CDR3 DNA: TGTGCCAGCAGTTTTCCCCCCGAGCAGTACTTC; CDR3 protein: CASSFPPEQYF
clone size: few; D gene: .; V gene: TRBV7-2; J gene: TRBJ1-4; CDR3 DNA: TGTGCCAGCAGCTCCCCTCCAGTGGCAACTAATGAAAAACTGTTTTTT; CDR3 protein: CASSSPPVATNEKLFF
clone size: .; D gene: TRBD2; V gene: TRBV4-3; J gene: TRBJ2-3; CDR3 DNA: TGCGCCAGCAGCCAAATCGGCGCGGGGGGCCCAGATGGGGATACGCAGTATTTT; CDR3 protein: CASSQIGAGGPDGDTQYF
clone size: .; D gene: .; V gene: TRBV18; J gene: TRBJ2-2; CDR3 DNA: TGTGCCAGCTCACCCACCGGGGAGCTGTTTTTT; CDR3 protein: CASSPTGELFF
clone size: .; D gene: .; V gene: TRBV7-2; J gene: TRBJ1-5; CDR3 DNA: TGTGCCAGCAGCTTAGAGTCCCAGGGACATCAGCCCCAGCATTTT; CDR3 protein: CASSLESQGHQPQHF
clone size: few; D gene: .; V gene: TRBV28; J gene: TRBJ2-1; CDR3 DNA: TGTGCCAGCAGTTTCGAGGTAATCGGGGAGCAGTTCTTC; CDR3 protein: CASSFEVIGEQFF
clone size: .; D gene: .; V gene: TRBV2; J gene: TRBJ2-3; CDR3 DNA: TGTGCCAGCAGCTCTCCTGGGAAGGATACGCAGTATTTT; CDR3 protein: CASSSPGKDTQYF
clone size: .; D gene: .; V gene: TRBV4-2; J gene: TRBJ1-4; CDR3 DNA: TGTGCCAGCAGCCAAGAACCGACAACTAATGAAAAACTGTTTTTT; CDR3 protein: CASSQEPTTNEKLFF
clone size: few; D gene: .; V gene: TRBV19; J gene: TRBJ2-1; CDR3 DNA: TGTGCCAGTAGTATCCCCGCAGGTCGCAATGAGCAGTTCTTC; CDR3 protein: CASSIPAGRNEQFF
clone size: .; D gene: TRBD2; V gene: TRBV20-1; J gene: TRBJ2-1; CDR3 DNA: TGCAGTGCCAGAAGGGCGGGGGTCTACAATGAGCAGTTCTTC; CDR3 protein: CSARRAGVYNEQFF
clone size: .; D gene: .; V gene: TRBV5-6; J gene: TRBJ2-3; CDR3 DNA: TGTGCCAGCAGCTTTGGGCCTTCTAGCACAGATACGCAGTATTTT; CDR3 protein: CASSFGPSSTDTQYF
clone size: many; D gene: TRBD2; V gene: TRBV20-1; J gene: TRBJ2-1; CDR3 DNA: TGCAGTGCTAGGCCCCCCACTAGCGGGATAGGCTATGAGCAGTTCTTC; CDR3 protein: CSARPPTSGIGYEQFF
clone size: .; D gene: .; V gene: TRBV5-1; J gene: TRBJ2-3; CDR3 DNA: TGCGCCAGCAGCTTTTTTGGTACGCAGTATTTT; CDR3 protein: CASSFFGTQYF
clone size: .; D gene: .; V gene: TRBV5-1; J gene: TRBJ1-1; CDR3 DNA: TGCGCCAGCAGCTTGGGACAGAGGGACACTGAAGCTTTCTTT; CDR3 protein: CASSLGQRDTEAFF
clone size: many; D gene: .; V gene: TRBV27; J gene: TRBJ2-7; CDR3 DNA: TGTGCCAGCAGTTTGAGGGGTAACACCTACGAGCAGTACTTC; CDR3 protein: CASSLRGNTYEQYF
clone size: .; D gene: TRBD1; V gene: TRBV7-2; J gene: TRBJ2-1; CDR3 DNA: TGTGCCAGCAGCTTATGGGTTGCAGGGGGCTCGTACAATGAGCAGTTCTTC; CDR3 protein: CASSLWVAGGSYNEQFF